This T cell receptor beta chain was captured by sequencing in a study of blood T cells in healthy people across ages. Study-level findings and limits: Diversity was higher, and naive CD4+ cells more numerous, in long-lived donors than in aged donors.

There are 14 residues in the CDR3. Trimming took 6 bases from V and 2 from J, leaving 11 bases between them. Comment on this clonotype: Its matching antigen is unknown.

It was with a sample-barcoded 5' primer and a J-beta primer mix that a second PCR of roughly 7 to 12 cycles was run. Template switching added a 12-random-nucleotide identifier to every cDNA molecule. TCRdb reanalysed the 5' RACE reads using MiXCR and keeps one entry per CDR3 protein. This sample has around 820,000 distinct CDR3 sequences, with 20% to 30% found just once. These data were likewise used in another study, on T cells of mothers and their children.

Specimen: blood. The receptor was isolated from a boy under 18 in good health. The V call is TRBV12-3 or TRBV12-4, the J call TRBJ2-1, with a tentative D call TRBD1 (6 bases). CDR3 loop: CASRPRDTYNEQFF. In DNA form, the CDR3 reads TGTGCCAGCAGACCCCGGGACACCTACAATGAGCAGTTCTTC.